This TCR beta chain was retrieved from a study of T-cell reconstitution after alpha-beta-depleted transplantation in children. Whole-study findings and limits: About two months after transplant, alpha-beta T cells reportedly came from several hundred expanded graft clones. At one year after transplant, newly produced T cells mostly accounted for T-cell counts and diversity. TCRbeta diversity was high at day 60 in some patients (a result of surviving recipient T cells and thymic progenitors).

This clonotype showed up just a few times. Its target is not known. The CDR3 consists of 12 residues. V lost 5 bases and J lost 12, with 17 bases in between. Germline V gene lookup returns CDR1 SQVTM and CDR2 ANQGSEA. Molecular barcoding with unique molecular identifiers was used for the TCRbeta library. TCRdb fed the PCR reads into MiXCR, producing one record per CDR3 protein. The table shows fewer than 700,000 distinct CDR3 sequences, with 10% to 15% occurring only once. The source material was PBMCs, mostly from graft donor cells, sampled 360 days after TCRalphabeta/CD19-depleted stem cell transplant. This TCR came from a male patient aged 5 to 17 who had a stem cell transplant for acute myeloid leukemia, so the T cells may come from the graft donor. This chain connects TRBV29-1 to TRBJ2-1; D not certain. The CDR3 sequence is CSVIEASGAQFF. The CDR3 coding sequence is TGCAGCGTTATTGAGGCCTCCGGCGCGCAGTTCTTC.